This T cell receptor (beta chain) was recorded in a study of blood T cell repertoires in COVID-19. In the study overall: Material from acute and convalescent COVID-19 was sourced from the United States, Italy and Spain.

Assay: immunoSEQ multiplex PCR; the TCRdb copy retains only in-frame clones and omits some. The repertoire holds about 190,000 clones, with roughly 83% as singletons. Donors in Cohort 3 counted as recovered after two negative PCRs, clearance, or symptom resolution. V was clipped by 5 bases and J by 0 bases; unmatched bases: 7. The CDR3 extends over 16 amino acids. Per germline, CDR1 SEHNR and CDR2 FQNEAQ (reference sequence). This TCR derives from a woman aged 25 to 39 who had recovered from COVID-19. Sequenced input: PBMCs or T cells enriched from blood (not recorded which). The genes are TRBV7-9 and TRBJ2-1; TRBD2 matches at 7 bases. The CDR3: CASSPLAGSSYNEQFF. For the CDR3, the DNA is TGTGCCAGCAGCCCCTTAGCGGGTAGCTCCTACAATGAGCAGTTCTTC.